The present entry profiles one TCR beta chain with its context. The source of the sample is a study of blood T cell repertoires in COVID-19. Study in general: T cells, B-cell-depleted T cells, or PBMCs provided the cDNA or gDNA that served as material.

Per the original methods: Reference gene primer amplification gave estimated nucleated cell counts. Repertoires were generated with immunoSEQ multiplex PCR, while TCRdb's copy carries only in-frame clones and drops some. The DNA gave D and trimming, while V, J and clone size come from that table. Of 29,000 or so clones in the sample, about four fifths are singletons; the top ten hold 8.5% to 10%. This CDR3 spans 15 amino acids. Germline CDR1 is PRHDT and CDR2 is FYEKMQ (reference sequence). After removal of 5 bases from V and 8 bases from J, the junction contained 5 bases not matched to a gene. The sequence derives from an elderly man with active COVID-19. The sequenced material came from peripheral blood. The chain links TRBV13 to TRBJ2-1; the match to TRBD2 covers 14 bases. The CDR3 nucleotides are TGTGCCAGCAGCCCGACTAGCGGGGGGGCCCATGAGCAGTTCTTC. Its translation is CASSPTSGGAHEQFF. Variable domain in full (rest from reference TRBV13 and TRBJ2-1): AAGVIQSPRHLIKEKRETATLKCYPIPRHDTVYWYQQGPGQDPQFLISFYEKMQSDKGSIPDRFSAQQFSDYHSELNMSSLELGDSALYFCASSPTSGGAHEQFFGPGTRLTVL.